This T cell receptor (beta chain) originates from a study of blood T cell repertoires in COVID-19. Study-level background: Italy, Spain and the United States were the sources of the convalescent and acute COVID-19 samples.

Two negative PCRs, clearance, or symptom resolution characterized the recovered Cohort 3 donors. The V gene's germline CDR1 is LNHNV and CDR2 YYDKDF (reference sequence). Trimming shortened V by 5 bases and J by 3 bases, and 13 bases separated the two germline ends. The CDR3 length is 15 residues. Profiling relied on immunoSEQ multiplex PCR, and the TCRdb table lists in-frame clones only, not all of them. This sample has around 100,000 clones, with around 85% found just once. Sequencing was carried out using PBMCs or T cells enriched from blood (not recorded which). This chain joins TRBV15 and TRBJ1-4; D is ambiguous. The origin of this receptor is a woman aged 45 to 65 who had recovered from COVID-19. The CDR3, as DNA: TGTGCCACCAGCCCCGACTGGAGGGCTAATGAAAAACTGTTTTTT. This encodes CATSPDWRANEKLFF.